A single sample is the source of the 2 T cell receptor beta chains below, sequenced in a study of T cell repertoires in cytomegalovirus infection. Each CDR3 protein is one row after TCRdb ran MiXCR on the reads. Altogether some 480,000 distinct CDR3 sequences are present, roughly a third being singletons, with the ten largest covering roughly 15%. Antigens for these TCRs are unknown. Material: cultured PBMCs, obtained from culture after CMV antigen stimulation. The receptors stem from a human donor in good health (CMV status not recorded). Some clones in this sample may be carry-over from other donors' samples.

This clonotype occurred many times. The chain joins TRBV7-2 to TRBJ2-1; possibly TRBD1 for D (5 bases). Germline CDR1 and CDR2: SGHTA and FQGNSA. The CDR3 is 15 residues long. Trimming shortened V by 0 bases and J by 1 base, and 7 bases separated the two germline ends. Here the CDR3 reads CASSLAQGSYNEQFF. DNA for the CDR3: TGTGCCAGCAGCTTAGCGCAGGGTTCCTACAATGAGCAGTTCTTC.

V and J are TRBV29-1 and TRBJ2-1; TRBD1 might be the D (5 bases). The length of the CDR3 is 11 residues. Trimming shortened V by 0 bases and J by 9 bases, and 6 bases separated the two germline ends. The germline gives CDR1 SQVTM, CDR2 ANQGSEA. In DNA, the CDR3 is TGCAGCGTTGAAGATACAGGTGAGCAGTTCTTC. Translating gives CSVEDTGEQFF.